This passage covers 13 T cell receptor beta chains from one sample sequenced in a study of tumour-infiltrating T cells in Burkitt lymphoma. The method was immunoSEQ multiplex PCR; TCRdb's version includes in-frame clones alone and lacks a portion of them. The sample shows about 3,200 clones, about an eighth of them seen only once. Sequenced: tumor tissue. All receptors derive from a human donor with Burkitt lymphoma.

This clone has a handful of counts. The CDR3 sequence: CASSLTSGSTEAFF. Written as DNA, the CDR3 is TGTGCCAGCAGCTTAACGAGCGGTAGCACTGAAGCTTTCTTT. The chain links TRBV7-8 to TRBJ1-1; D gene ambiguous. This CDR3 comprises 14 residues. The V end was cut by 2 bases, the J end by 4 bases, with 11 bases between. Looked up from germline, CDR1 is SGHVS and CDR2 is FQNEAQ.

The chain employs TRBV30 and TRBJ2-3, with 7 positions matching TRBD1. The CDR3 is made up of 16 amino acids. The germline CDR1 and CDR2 sequences are GTSNPN and SVGIG (reference sequence). V was clipped by 1 base and J by 2 bases; unmatched bases: 9. This CDR3 reads CAWSGAQGSSTDTQYF. CDR3 sequence (DNA): TGTGCCTGGAGTGGGGCACAGGGGTCGTCCACAGATACGCAGTATTTT.

The table lists this clone with a few counts. The chain has TRBV5-1 and TRBJ1-2; a possible D gene is TRBD1 (6 bases). This CDR3 has 13 amino acids. The germline CDR1 and CDR2 sequences are SGHRS and YFSETQ. The ends were cut back, 3 bases at V and 2 bases at J, with 8 bases in the middle. As DNA, the CDR3 is TGCGCCAGCAGCTCAACAGGGAACTATGGCTACACCTTC. It yields the protein CASSSTGNYGYTF.

The CDR3 sequence is CASSPGRSFYGYTF. Written as DNA, the CDR3 is TGTGCCAGCAGTCCCGGCAGGAGTTTCTATGGCTACACCTTC. The rearrangement uses TRBV5-8 and TRBJ1-2; D is unresolved. The CDR3 covers 14 residues. The V end lost 5 bases, the J end lost 4 bases, and 15 bases lay between the germline ends. Per the germline V gene, CDR1 is SGHTS and CDR2 is YDEGEE.

The genes are TRBV7-2 and TRBJ2-1; D may match TRBD1 or TRBD2 (5 bases each). Trimming stripped 0 bases from V and 11 bases from J, with 11 bases between. Germline loops: CDR1 SGHTA, CDR2 FQGNSA. The length of the CDR3 is 13 residues. The CDR3 coding sequence is TGTGCCAGCAGCTTAGCTTTCCCGGGACAGCAGTTCTTC. Its protein product is CASSLAFPGQQFF. The full variable domain, completed using reference TRBV7-2 and TRBJ2-1, is GAGVSQSPSNKVTEKGKDVELRCDPISGHTALYWYRQSLGQGLEFLIYFQGNSAPDKSGLPSDRFSAERTGGSVSTLTIQRTQQEDSAVYLCASSLAFPGQQFFGPGTRLTVL.

V usage is TRBV5-1 and J usage is TRBJ2-1; D is unresolved. CDR3 length: 16 amino acids. V was shortened by 3 bases and J by 0 bases, with 13 bases between the two germline ends. The germline V gene has CDR1 SGHRS and CDR2 YFSETQ. The CDR3 sequence is CASSSTALSSYNEQFF. The CDR3, as DNA: TGCGCCAGCAGCTCCACAGCCCTGAGCTCCTACAATGAGCAGTTCTTC.

This clone was counted a few times. The chain employs TRBV4-1 and TRBJ2-7; D possibly matches TRBD1 or TRBD2 (5 bases each). CDR1 is MGHRA, CDR2 YSYEKL, per germline. Trimming pared 0 bases from V and 1 base from J, leaving 16 bases between. The CDR3 is 17 amino acids. CDR3: CASSQDRGPMGSYEQYF. Written as DNA, the CDR3 is TGCGCCAGCAGCCAAGATAGGGGACCCATGGGGTCCTACGAGCAGTACTTC.

The chain carries TRBV6-5 and TRBJ1-2; weak D call: TRBD1 (6 bases). Germline values: CDR1 MNHEY, CDR2 SVGAGI. The length of the CDR3 is 14 residues. V was clipped by 6 bases and J by 8 bases, with 19 bases between them. The chain's CDR3 is CASSDDPGAEGYTF. The CDR3 nucleotides are TGTGCCAGCAGCGATGATCCAGGGGCGGAGGGCTACACCTTC.

The V gene is TRBV25-1, the J gene TRBJ1-1, with D unclear. In germline, CDR1 is MGHDK, CDR2 SYGVNS. V was trimmed by 5 bases and J by 0 bases, leaving 7 bases between them. The CDR3 loop spans 13 amino acids. The CDR3 coding sequence is TGTGCCAGCAGTTTCGAGGTGAACACTGAAGCTTTCTTT. Translated: CASSFEVNTEAFF.

The chain carries TRBV9 and TRBJ2-1; 10 nucleotides line up with TRBD2. Trimming cost V 4 bases and J 3 bases; bases outside gene matches: 4. CDR1 is SGDLS, CDR2 YYNGEE, per germline. The CDR3 runs to 15 residues. The CDR3 reads CASSPGLADYNEQFF. Written as DNA, the CDR3 is TGTGCCAGCAGCCCCGGACTAGCGGACTACAATGAGCAGTTCTTC.

The sample holds a few counts of this clone. This chain links TRBV9 with TRBJ2-5; a weak D match, TRBD1 (6 bases). Germline V gives CDR1 SGDLS, CDR2 YYNGEE. The CDR3 consists of 15 residues. V was shortened by 3 bases and J by 5 bases, with 17 bases between the two germline ends. Here the CDR3 reads CASSDSTGLGETQYF. The CDR3 DNA sequence: TGTGCCAGCAGCGACTCGACAGGCCTGGGGGAGACCCAGTACTTC. The full variable domain, with the rest looked up from reference TRBV9 and TRBJ2-5, is DSGVTQTPKHLITATGQRVTLRCSPRSGDLSVYWYQQSLDQGLQFLIQYYNGEERAKGNILERFSAQQFPDLHSELNLSSLELGDSALYFCASSDSTGLGETQYFGPGTRLLVL.

There are a few counts of this clone. The rearrangement joins TRBV27 to TRBJ1-1; perhaps TRBD1 as D (5 bases). The CDR3 extends over 13 amino acids. Per the germline V gene, CDR1 is MNHEY and CDR2 is SMNVEV (reference sequence). Trimming removed 2 bases from V and 5 bases from J, with 9 bases in between. This CDR3 reads CASSLEGSTEAFF. The DNA of the CDR3 is TGTGCCAGCAGTTTAGAGGGGAGTACTGAAGCTTTCTTT.

This clone was observed a handful of times. The CDR3 nucleotides read TGCAGCGCGCTGACAGTCATGAACACTGAAGCTTTCTTT. Its protein is CSALTVMNTEAFF. The genes are TRBV29-1 and TRBJ1-1; D perhaps matches TRBD1 (5 bases). Germline CDR1 reads SQVTM; CDR2 reads ANQGSEA. Trimming removed 7 bases from V and 0 bases from J, with 12 bases in between. The CDR3 runs to 13 residues.